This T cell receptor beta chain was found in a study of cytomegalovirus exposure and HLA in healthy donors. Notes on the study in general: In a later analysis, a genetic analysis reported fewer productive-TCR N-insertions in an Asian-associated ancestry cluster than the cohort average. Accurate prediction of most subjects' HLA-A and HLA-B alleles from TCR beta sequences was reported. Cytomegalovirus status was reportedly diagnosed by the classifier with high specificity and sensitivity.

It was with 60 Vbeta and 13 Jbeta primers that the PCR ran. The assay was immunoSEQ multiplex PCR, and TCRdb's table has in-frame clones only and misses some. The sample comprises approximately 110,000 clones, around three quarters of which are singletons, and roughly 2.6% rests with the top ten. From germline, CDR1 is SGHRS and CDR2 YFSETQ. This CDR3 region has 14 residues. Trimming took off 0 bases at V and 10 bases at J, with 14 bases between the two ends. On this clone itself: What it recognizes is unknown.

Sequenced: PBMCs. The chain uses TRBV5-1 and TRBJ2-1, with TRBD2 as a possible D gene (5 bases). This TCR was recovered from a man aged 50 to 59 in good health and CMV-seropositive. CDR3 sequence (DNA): TGCGCCAGCAGCTTGGGTGGGCGATCGGGAGAGCAGTTCTTC. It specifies CASSLGGRSGEQFF.